Included here is one TCR beta chain sequence, with context. Using immunoSEQ multiplex PCR, the repertoire was profiled, and TCRdb retains in-frame clones only, with some absent. The sample comprises over 85,000 clones, more than 85% of which are singletons, and about 4% rests with the top ten. The germline gives CDR1 KGHDR, CDR2 SFDVKD. The CDR3 contains 14 residues. Germline trimming cut 8 bases from V and 3 bases from J; bases unmatched to any gene: 6. This entry belongs to a study of blood T cell repertoires in COVID-19. The specimen sequenced was peripheral blood. V is TRBV24-1 and J is TRBJ1-2, with TRBD1 matching 9 bases. This sequence originates from a man between 18 and 29 years old with acute or convalescent COVID-19. CDR3 bases: TGTGCCACCATGGGACAGGGCGACGACTATGGCTACACCTTC. As protein: CATMGQGDDYGYTF.